This TCR beta chain was sequenced in a study of T-cell memory formation after mild COVID-19. General observations from the study: Unconfirmed was the SARS-CoV-2 specificity of second-wave clones that peaked on day 37. Largely, contracting CD4+ clones fell within CM and EM, and contracting CD8+ clones within EMRA.

For this clonotype: The antigen remains unidentified.

Per germline, CDR1 KGHDR and CDR2 SFDVKD. V lost 5 bases and J lost 9, with 7 bases in between. This CDR3 is built from 11 residues. TCRdb reprocessed the 5' RACE reads with MiXCR, giving one entry per CDR3 protein. Of about 260,000 distinct CDR3 sequences listed, over 15% are singletons. Sequenced: PBMCs or a T cell subset sorted from them (not recorded which). The rearrangement joins TRBV24-1 to TRBJ2-1; D is unclear. The clonotype originates from a man aged 18 to 35 who had mild COVID-19 (a few samples of this study predate the infection). Cell type and time point are not known. As DNA, the CDR3 is TGTGCCACCAGTGGTGGACCTGAGCAGTTCTTC. This sequence encodes CATSGGPEQFF.